The 24 T cell receptor beta chains below all came from one sample that was sequenced in a study of T cells in Graves' hyperthyroidism and ophthalmopathy. It was RNA transcripts that yielded the amplified TCR beta CDR3 regions. Primed by the HTBI set, a first-round RT-PCR was run on the TCR CDR3. MiXCR, run by TCRdb on the multiplex PCR reads, gives a single entry per CDR3 protein. This table holds 450,000 to 550,000 distinct CDR3 sequences, roughly 25% found once. Sequenced: blood. The receptor set was obtained from a woman aged 25 to 45 with Graves' ophthalmopathy.

This clonotype was seen at least ten times. This sequence joins TRBV20-1 and TRBJ2-7, with TRBD1 identical over 9 bases. V lost 6 bases, J lost 6 bases, and 6 bases stayed unmatched. The CDR3 contains 12 residues. Germline CDR1 DFQATT, CDR2 SNEGSKA (reference sequence). The CDR3 nucleotides read TGCAGTGCCGGGGGACAGGGAGCCGAGCAGTACTTC. Amino acid sequence: CSAGGQGAEQYF.

This clonotype has a count of ten or more. The V and J genes are TRBV19 and TRBJ1-5; 12 bases are a match to TRBD1. V shed 8 bases and J 6 bases; nucleotides not matched to a gene: 8. CDR1 and CDR2 from the germline V gene are LNHDA and SQIVND (reference sequence). CDR3 size: 15 residues. In DNA, the CDR3 is TGTGCCAGTGGACCGGGACAGGGGGCTGTTCAGCCCCAGCATTTT. This gives the protein CASGPGQGAVQPQHF.

The gene calls are TRBV7-9 and TRBJ2-7; 8 nucleotides agree with TRBD2. Germline assignment: CDR1 SEHNR and CDR2 FQNEAQ (reference sequence). There are 14 residues in the CDR3. V gave up 4 bases and J gave up 3 bases; unmatched junction bases: 5. CDR3 loop: CASSSGTRYYEQYF. The CDR3 DNA follows: TGTGCCAGCAGCTCCGGGACTAGATACTACGAGCAGTACTTC.

This clonotype was detected ten times or more. The chain recombines TRBV28 with TRBJ2-7; 8 nucleotides line up with TRBD1. V was clipped by 5 bases and J by 4 bases; unmatched bases: 10. CDR1 and CDR2 (germline): MDHEN, SYDVKM. The CDR3 is 15 residues long. The DNA for the CDR3 is TGTGCCAGCAGTATTCTCGGACAGGGTGGGTACGAGCAGTACTTC. This codes for CASSILGQGGYEQYF.

This clonotype occurred many times. The J gene is TRBJ1-2, the V gene TRBV11-1; D is unclear. Germline lookup yields CDR1 SGHAT and CDR2 FQDESV (reference sequence). The germline V and J ends were trimmed by 1 base and 4 bases, with 16 bases remaining between them. The CDR3 runs to 16 residues. The CDR3 sequence: CASSLVLQDDTYGYTF. The CDR3 DNA follows: TGTGCCAGCAGCTTAGTTCTCCAGGACGATACCTATGGCTACACCTTC.

This clonotype was observed at least ten times. The rearrangement joins TRBV10-2 to TRBJ2-5, with 8 bases fitting TRBD2. The CDR3 extends over 15 amino acids. The V segment lost 5 bases and the J segment 5 bases; nucleotides outside the gene matches: 10. The V gene's germline CDR1 is WSHSY and CDR2 SAAADI. CDR3 DNA: TGCGCCAGCAGTACCCTTATAGCGGGGCTTGAGACCCAGTACTTC. Protein product: CASSTLIAGLETQYF.

This clonotype was recorded many times. The chain uses TRBV15 and TRBJ1-5, with D possibly TRBD1 on 5 matching bases. The CDR3 spans 14 residues. Germline V gene lookup returns CDR1 LNHNV and CDR2 YYDKDF (reference sequence). Trimming stripped 6 bases from V and 2 bases from J, with 11 bases between. CDR3 nucleotides: TGTGCCACCAGAGCCTGGGGCGGCAATCAGCCCCAGCATTTT. It codes for CATRAWGGNQPQHF.

This clonotype was picked up many times. J is TRBJ2-5 and V is TRBV2; D call uncertain. The V gene lost 2 bases and the J gene lost 4 bases, with 11 bases spanning the gap. There are 14 residues in the CDR3. Germline CDR1 is SNHLY and CDR2 is FYNNEI. CDR3: CASSESGPGETQYF. DNA for the CDR3: TGTGCCAGCAGTGAAAGTGGGCCAGGAGAGACCCAGTACTTC.

The chain recombines TRBV5-1 with TRBJ2-5, with TRBD1 as a possible D gene (6 bases). Trimming cost V 4 bases and J 5 bases, with 21 bases left between them. Germline V gene sequence: CDR1 SGHRS, CDR2 YFSETQ. The CDR3 runs to 16 residues. The CDR3 protein is CASSPDRLRGGETQYF. DNA of the CDR3: TGCGCCAGCAGCCCGGACCGGCTCAGGGGCGGGGAGACCCAGTACTTC.

There are many counts of this clonotype. This sequence joins TRBV20-1 and TRBJ2-5, with D perhaps being TRBD1 or TRBD2 (6 bases each). The germline V and J ends were trimmed by 1 base and 2 bases, with 20 bases remaining between them. The CDR3 runs to 17 residues. Germline V CDR1 and CDR2: DFQATT, SNEGSKA (reference sequence). The CDR3 nucleotides read TGCAGTGCTAGAGGGTTGGGGGGCGGAGTCCGGCAAGAGACCCAGTACTTC. It codes for CSARGLGGGVRQETQYF.

Of note for this clonotype: A junction boundary mismatches the germline segment, possibly from a read error. V is TRBV2 and J is TRBJ1-5; D is undetermined. The germline V gene has CDR1 SNHLY and CDR2 FYNNEI. This CDR3 has 14 amino acids. In DNA, the CDR3 is TGTGCCAGCAGCGAAGGTAATAGCAATCAGCCCCAGCATTTT. It translates to CASSEGNSNQPQHF.

This clonotype was observed at least ten times. The V gene is TRBV20-1, the J gene TRBJ1-1; the D gene is possibly TRBD1 (5 bases). From germline, CDR1 is DFQATT and CDR2 SNEGSKA (reference sequence). The CDR3 has 13 amino acids. Trimming shortened V by 5 bases and J by 0 bases, and 10 bases separated the two germline ends. The CDR3 region is CSALGTVNTEAFF. CDR3 DNA: TGCAGTGCTCTGGGGACGGTGAACACTGAAGCTTTCTTT.

The chain has TRBV5-1 and TRBJ1-1; 9 bases fit TRBD1. The CDR3 is made up of 15 amino acids. Germline V gene sequence: CDR1 SGHRS, CDR2 YFSETQ. The junction had 9 bases not matched to a gene; V was cut back by 7 bases and J by 2 bases. Here the CDR3 reads CASVLPDRGNTEAFF. Here the CDR3 DNA reads TGCGCCAGCGTCCTCCCGGACAGGGGAAACACTGAAGCTTTCTTT.

This clonotype was seen ten or more times. The V and J genes are TRBV3-1 and TRBJ1-2; D is possibly TRBD1 (6 bases). The CDR3 is made up of 11 amino acids. Trimming removed 7 bases from V and 6 bases from J, with 9 bases in between. Germline-derived CDR1 and CDR2 are LGHDT and YNNKEL (reference sequence). For the CDR3, the DNA is TGTGCCAGCACCTCAGGGGATGGCTACACCTTC. This translates into CASTSGDGYTF.

This clonotype occurred a few times. This chain joins TRBV27 and TRBJ1-1; D gene uncertain. V gave up 5 bases and J gave up 4 bases, with 14 bases separating them. CDR3 length: 14 amino acids. Per germline, CDR1 MNHEY and CDR2 SMNVEV (reference sequence). CDR3 DNA sequence: TGTGCCAGCAGTGACCATTCTTGGGGCACTGAAGCTTTCTTT. It encodes CASSDHSWGTEAFF.

A few counts support this clonotype. The CDR3 sequence: CSARENGQETQYF. The CDR3 region has the DNA TGCAGTGCTAGAGAAAACGGCCAAGAGACCCAGTACTTC. This rearrangement joins TRBV20-1 to TRBJ2-5; D remains unclear. In germline, CDR1 is DFQATT, CDR2 SNEGSKA (reference sequence). The CDR3 consists of 13 residues. The V end lost 0 bases, the J end lost 1 base, and 6 bases lay between the germline ends.

This clonotype was counted ten times or more. This chain connects TRBV18 to TRBJ2-2, with 8 bases that match TRBD2. The CDR3 is 16 residues long. CDR1 KGHSH and CDR2 LQKENI come from the germline V gene. The junction had 10 bases not matched to a gene; V was cut back by 3 bases and J by 7 bases. This chain's CDR3 is CASSPYGTSGLGELFF. In nucleotides, the CDR3 is TGTGCCAGCTCACCGTATGGTACTAGCGGACTCGGGGAGCTGTTTTTT.

The chain has TRBV6-1 and TRBJ2-7, with 11 bases fitting TRBD2. The CDR3 runs 16 residues. Germline CDR1 and CDR2: MNHNS and SASEGT. The junction had 10 bases not matched to a gene; V was cut back by 5 bases and J by 4 bases. The CDR3 reads CASSPTSGGVIYEQYF. The CDR3 nucleotides read TGTGCCAGCAGTCCTACTAGCGGGGGAGTGATTTACGAGCAGTACTTC.

This clonotype was picked up many times. The chain links TRBV6-1 to TRBJ1-2, with TRBD1 as a possible D gene (5 bases). CDR3 length: 15 amino acids. V lost 3 bases and J 4 bases, leaving 15 bases between the germline ends. Germline V lookup: CDR1 MNHNS, CDR2 SASEGT. Here the CDR3 DNA reads TGTGCCAGCAGTGATTCGGGGGGACCGAGCTATGGCTACACCTTC. It translates to CASSDSGGPSYGYTF.

This clonotype occurred many times. The V call is TRBV28, the J call TRBJ1-2; the match to TRBD1 covers 7 bases. The germline CDR1 and CDR2 sequences are MDHEN and SYDVKM. The CDR3 sequence is 19 residues long. The V and J ends lost 4 bases and 4 bases, in that order; junction bases with no gene match: 21. CDR3 sequence: CASSSTPLRPGQTTYGYTF. Here the CDR3 DNA reads TGTGCCAGCAGTTCCACCCCCCTCCGCCCGGGACAGACGACCTATGGCTACACCTTC.

Details on this clonotype: The missing conserved phenylalanine or tryptophan at the end of this CDR3 makes a read error likely. This sequence joins TRBV27 and TRBJ1-1, with D possibly being TRBD1 (5 bases). Trimming removed 6 bases at V and 6 bases at J, with 14 bases between. Germline values: CDR1 MNHEY, CDR2 SMNVEV (reference sequence). The CDR3 has 13 residues. The CDR3 region is CASSFEGGAEAFY. In nucleotides, the CDR3 is TGTGCCAGCAGCTTTGAGGGAGGGGCTGAAGCTTTCTAT.

This clonotype was seen at least ten times. V and J are TRBV5-1 and TRBJ1-1; D remains unclear. Trimming left V 1 base short and J 0 bases short, with 13 bases between. There are 16 residues in the CDR3. Germline values: CDR1 SGHRS, CDR2 YFSETQ. CDR3 DNA sequence: TGCGCCAGCAGCTTGAGGAGTGGCAGACTGAACACTGAAGCTTTCTTT. It yields the protein CASSLRSGRLNTEAFF.

This clonotype appeared many times. This sequence joins TRBV6-6 and TRBJ1-1; tentatively, D is TRBD1 (5 bases). Germline V gene sequence: CDR1 MNHNY, CDR2 SVGAGI (reference sequence). V lost 6 bases, J lost 3 bases, and 11 bases lay in between. This CDR3 has 13 amino acids. CDR3: CASRIQVDTEAFF. In DNA, the CDR3 is TGTGCCAGCAGGATACAGGTTGACACTGAAGCTTTCTTT.

Ten or more counts support this clonotype. This rearrangement joins TRBV5-1 to TRBJ1-1; TRBD1 might be the D (5 bases). The CDR3 runs to 14 residues. V was trimmed by 2 bases and J by 1 base, leaving 9 bases between them. Germline V gene sequence: CDR1 SGHRS, CDR2 YFSETQ. The CDR3 nucleotides read TGCGCCAGCAGCTTCGGGGCAGGGAACACTGAAGCTTTCTTT. This codes for CASSFGAGNTEAFF.